Presented here are 8 T cell receptor beta chains from one specimen sequenced in a study of blood T cell repertoires in COVID-19. Assay used: immunoSEQ multiplex PCR; TCRdb lists only in-frame clones, some missing. The sample shows some 16,000 clones, more than 70% of them seen only once. The sequenced sample consisted of peripheral blood. These receptors all stem from a human donor in a cohort sampled during active COVID-19.

The rearrangement uses TRBV19 and TRBJ2-5; 7 bases are a match to TRBD2. CDR3 length equals 15 residues. Germline trimming cut 4 bases from V and 4 bases from J; bases unmatched to any gene: 9. Germline values: CDR1 LNHDA, CDR2 SQIVND (reference sequence). The chain's CDR3 is CASSTSLAVRETQYF. In nucleotides, the CDR3 is TGTGCCAGTAGTACCTCCCTAGCGGTCAGAGAGACCCAGTACTTC.

This chain links TRBV6-5 with TRBJ1-2, with D maybe TRBD1 (5 bases). The CDR3 extends over 15 amino acids. Germline V gene lookup returns CDR1 MNHEY and CDR2 SVGAGI. V was clipped by 5 bases and J by 4 bases, with 17 bases between them. The CDR3 reads CASSNQGAIAYGYTF. CDR3 bases: TGTGCCAGCAGTAACCAGGGTGCCATTGCCTATGGCTACACCTTC.

The chain links TRBV6-2 or TRBV6-3 to TRBJ1-6; possibly TRBD1 for D (5 bases). Germline CDR1 and CDR2: MNHEY and SVGEGT. This CDR3 has 18 residues. Trimming stripped 0 bases from V and 2 bases from J, with 14 bases between. The CDR3 loop reads CASSYSSTEQPYNSPLHF. Written as DNA, the CDR3 is TGTGCCAGCAGTTACTCCTCGACAGAACAACCCTATAATTCACCCCTCCACTTT.

This clone is a singleton in its sample. This chain joins TRBV27 and TRBJ1-3; TRBD1 might be the D (6 bases). The germline V gene encodes CDR1 MNHEY and CDR2 SMNVEV (reference sequence). This CDR3 has 15 residues. V was cut by 6 bases and J by 0 bases, with 12 bases left in between. CDR3 sequence (DNA): TGTGCCAGCAGCCCCGGGACAAGCTCTGGAAACACCATATATTTT. Translation: CASSPGTSSGNTIYF.

V is TRBV11-2 and J is TRBJ2-3, with a tentative D call TRBD2 (6 bases). Germline lookup yields CDR1 SGHAT and CDR2 FQNNGV. The CDR3 runs to 14 residues. The ends were cut back, 1 base at V and 5 bases at J, with 10 bases in the middle. CDR3 nucleotides: TGTGCCAGCAGCTTAGCGGGGGTGGGAGATACGCAGTATTTT. Protein product: CASSLAGVGDTQYF.

This clone has just one count. The V and J genes are TRBV28 and TRBJ2-4, with a weak D call TRBD1 (5 bases). The germline gives CDR1 MDHEN, CDR2 SYDVKM. V was clipped by 5 bases and J by 0 bases, with 17 bases between them. The CDR3 loop spans 17 amino acids. CDR3 loop: CASSKEVGPLAKNIQYF. In DNA, the CDR3 is TGTGCCAGCAGTAAAGAGGTGGGGCCTTTAGCCAAAAACATTCAGTACTTC.

J is TRBJ2-6 and V is TRBV5-1; no definite D call. The CDR3 is made up of 15 amino acids. Germline CDR1 and CDR2: SGHRS and YFSETQ. V was trimmed by 1 base and J by 1 base, leaving 6 bases between them. The chain's CDR3 is CASSLSSSGANVLTF. CDR3 sequence (DNA): TGCGCCAGCAGCTTGTCATCATCTGGGGCCAACGTCCTGACTTTC.

The CDR3 protein is CASSMGRNQPQHF. In DNA, the CDR3 is TGTGCCAGCAGTATGGGGCGCAATCAGCCCCAGCATTTT. The J gene is TRBJ1-5, the V gene TRBV6-5; D perhaps matches TRBD1 (5 bases). The CDR3 is 13 residues long. The V end lost 5 bases, the J end lost 2 bases, and 7 bases lay between the germline ends. The germline V gene encodes CDR1 MNHEY and CDR2 SVGAGI.